This T cell receptor beta chain was sequenced in a study of T cell changes during pregnancy in multiple sclerosis. The germline V gene encodes CDR1 SGHRS and CDR2 YFSETQ. CDR3 length equals 12 residues. V lost 2 bases to trimming and J lost 5 bases, with 6 bases between them. TCRdb's table, derived via immunoSEQ multiplex PCR, lists solely in-frame clones and lacks some. The data hold 49,000 or so clones, with about 90% observed a single time. This TCR was sampled from a female donor in good health, enrolled as a control in a pregnancy study. Here the sequenced sample was CD4+ T cells from peripheral blood mononuclear cells, taken in the second trimester of pregnancy. V usage is TRBV5-1 and J usage is TRBJ2-3, with a possible D match to TRBD1 (6 bases). CDR3 DNA: TGCGCCAGCAGCTTAGGGGGAGATACGCAGTATTTT. Its translation: CASSLGGDTQYF.